This T cell receptor beta chain appears in the sequencing data of a study of CD8 T cells in Susac syndrome. Germline V gene lookup returns CDR1 SGHDN and CDR2 FVKESK. The CDR3 is 13 amino acids. Trimming shortened V by 1 base and J by 7 bases, and 10 bases separated the two germline ends. Sequencing targeted TCR beta in T cells from blood (CD8+ and CD4+). It was negative isolation that provided the CD8+ and CD4+ T cells, whereas TEMRA cells were enriched by FACS. Random hexamers were used to reverse transcribe 0.5 to 1 ug of RNA. The amplification used immunoSEQ multiplex PCR on TCR beta CDR3; it spanned 54 Vbeta and 13 Jbeta. MiXCR was run by TCRdb on the immunoSEQ multiplex PCR reads, yielding one entry per CDR3 protein. The data show over 200,000 distinct CDR3 sequences, 85% to 95% seen once.

This TCR came from a human donor with multiple sclerosis. The specimen sequenced was CD4+ T cells from PBMCs. This sequence joins TRBV14 and TRBJ2-5; D call uncertain. This chain's CDR3 is CASSQADRVTQYF. The CDR3 DNA reads as TGTGCCAGCAGCCAAGCCGACCGAGTGACCCAGTACTTC.